A single sample gave rise to the 23 T cell receptor beta chains below, sequenced in a study of high-grade serous ovarian cancer treatment subgroups. Data came from immunoSEQ multiplex PCR; TCRdb stores just in-frame clones and leaves some out. This sample yields about 5,200 clones, of which about three quarters are seen a single time; roughly 9.6% belongs to the top ten. Tumor samples were obtained before definitive surgery or chemotherapy. The sample taken for sequencing was tumor tissue. The receptors shown here come from a human donor with high-grade serous ovarian cancer.

This clone appeared a single time. As DNA, the CDR3 is TGTGCCAGCAGTTCCGCCTCTCGGGTTCGGGAGCAGTACTTC. It codes for CASSSASRVREQYF. The chain links TRBV27 to TRBJ2-7, with D unresolved. Trimming removed 4 bases from V and 7 bases from J, with 17 bases in between. The germline V gene has CDR1 MNHEY and CDR2 SMNVEV (reference sequence). There are 14 residues in the CDR3.

This chain links TRBV5-8 with TRBJ2-3, with D perhaps matching TRBD1 or TRBD2 (6 bases each). Looked up from germline, CDR1 is SGHTS and CDR2 is YDEGEE. With 4 bases removed from V and 3 bases from J, the gap between germline ends came to 15 bases. CDR3 length: 15 amino acids. CDR3 residues: CASSVEGDGTDTQYF. In nucleotides, the CDR3 is TGTGCCAGCAGCGTGGAGGGGGATGGAACAGATACGCAGTATTTT.

The chain links TRBV7-9 to TRBJ2-5, with TRBD1 matching over 8 bases. CDR1 and CDR2 (germline): SEHNR, FQNEAQ (reference sequence). Unmatched junction bases numbered 6, after V lost 4 bases and J lost 2 bases. The CDR3 has 15 residues. CDR3 DNA: TGTGCCAGCAGCTCAACAGGGGGAGGACAAGAGACCCAGTACTTC. This gives the protein CASSSTGGGQETQYF.

J is TRBJ1-1 and V is TRBV5-1; D is ambiguous. V dropped 0 bases and J dropped 0 bases, with 6 bases sitting between them. This CDR3 comprises 14 residues. Germline assignment: CDR1 SGHRS and CDR2 YFSETQ. CDR3 region: CASSLGHLNTEAFF. The CDR3 DNA sequence: TGCGCCAGCAGCTTGGGACACCTGAACACTGAAGCTTTCTTT.

The sample holds a few counts of this clone. This chain links TRBV5-3 with TRBJ1-2; TRBD1 matches at 8 bases. TRBV5-3 is flagged as an ORF with uncertain function. The length of the CDR3 is 17 residues. Trimming removed 0 bases from V and 4 bases from J; junction bases left unmatched: 11. The CDR3 sequence is CARSLVVQGAQVYGYTF. Here the CDR3 DNA reads TGTGCCAGAAGCTTGGTAGTCCAGGGGGCGCAGGTCTATGGCTACACCTTC.

This clone occurred a few times. The rearrangement uses TRBV6-5 and TRBJ1-4, with TRBD1 matching over 8 bases. J lost 8 bases, V lost 6 bases, and 5 bases had no gene match. Looked up from germline, CDR1 is MNHEY and CDR2 is SVGAGI. This CDR3 spans 13 amino acids. The CDR3 DNA is TGTGCCAGCAGACAGACAGGGGAGGAAAAACTGTTTTTT. This gives the protein CASRQTGEEKLFF.

The chain combines TRBV30 with TRBJ1-4, with 7 nucleotides matching TRBD1. V lost 2 bases and J lost 7; bases outside the gene matches: 7. This CDR3 comprises 14 residues. CDR1 GTSNPN and CDR2 SVGIG come from the germline V gene (reference sequence). The CDR3 region is CAWSPGGHGEKLFF. The CDR3 DNA follows: TGTGCCTGGAGTCCAGGGGGTCATGGTGAAAAACTGTTTTTT.

The gene calls are TRBV7-6 and TRBJ2-2; TRBD2 is a possible D gene (6 bases). Germline lookup yields CDR1 SGHVS and CDR2 FNYEAQ. The V and J ends lost 0 bases and 6 bases respectively, with 8 bases between them. The CDR3 is 14 residues long. The CDR3 region has the DNA TGTGCCAGCAGCTTAGCGCGGGAATCCGGGGAGCTGTTTTTT. As protein: CASSLARESGELFF.

This chain connects TRBV12-5 to TRBJ2-3; D may be TRBD2 (6 bases). There are 14 residues in the CDR3. Trimming shortened V by 3 bases and J by 4 bases, and 11 bases separated the two germline ends. CDR1 and CDR2 (germline): LGHNT, FRNRAP. CDR3 sequence reads: CASGFRLVADTQYF. The CDR3 nucleotides read TGTGCTAGTGGTTTTAGACTAGTCGCAGATACGCAGTATTTT.

The J gene is TRBJ1-3, the V gene TRBV30; D remains unclear. V dropped 0 bases and J dropped 0 bases, with 12 bases sitting between them. Germline loops: CDR1 GTSNPN, CDR2 SVGIG (reference sequence). The CDR3 consists of 16 residues. In DNA, the CDR3 is TGTGCCTGGAGTGTACCGGTTGTCTACTCTGGAAACACCATATATTTT. Its protein is CAWSVPVVYSGNTIYF. The full variable domain, its missing parts supplied by reference TRBV30 and TRBJ1-3, is SQTIHQWPATLVQPVGSPLSLECTVEGTSNPNLYWYRQAAGRGLQLLFYSVGIGQISSEVPQNLSASRPQDRQFILSSKKLLLSDSGFYLCAWSVPVVYSGNTIYFGEGSWLTVV.

This clone appeared a few times. This sample includes further DNA sequences coding for the same CDR3. The chain links TRBV10-2 to TRBJ1-5, with D possibly matching TRBD1 (5 bases). The CDR3 loop spans 15 amino acids. Per germline, CDR1 WSHSY and CDR2 SAAADI. V was pared by 2 bases and J by 4 bases, with 12 bases between. CDR3 loop: CASSEAGTANQPQHF. The CDR3 nucleotides are TGCGCCAGCAGTGAGGCAGGGACGGCTAATCAGCCCCAGCATTTT.

This chain uses TRBV11-1 with TRBJ1-2; no firm D call. CDR1 and CDR2 from the germline V gene are SGHAT and FQDESV (reference sequence). This CDR3 comprises 14 residues. V lost 4 bases to trimming and J lost 2 bases, with 11 bases between them. CDR3 in DNA: TGTGCCAGCAGCTCCATAACCCGGAACTATGGCTACACCTTC. Translation: CASSSITRNYGYTF.

The chain uses TRBV27 and TRBJ1-2, with D tentatively TRBD1 (5 bases). The CDR3 is 14 residues long. The germline CDR1 and CDR2 sequences are MNHEY and SMNVEV (reference sequence). Trimming took off 3 bases at V and 3 bases at J, with 11 bases between the two ends. CDR3 protein: CASSFRGGYYGYTF. Here the CDR3 DNA reads TGTGCCAGCAGTTTTAGGGGAGGATACTATGGCTACACCTTC.

The CDR3 sequence: CASSRDRADGYTF. The CDR3 bases are TGTGCCAGCAGTCGCGACAGGGCGGATGGCTACACCTTC. This chain connects TRBV6-5 to TRBJ1-2, with 7 nucleotides matching TRBD1. CDR1 is MNHEY and CDR2 is SVGAGI in the germline V gene. This CDR3 has 13 amino acids. The junction had 6 bases not matched to a gene; V was cut back by 5 bases and J by 6 bases.

This clone appeared a single time. V is TRBV10-1 and J is TRBJ1-2; no clear D. Germline V lookup: CDR1 WNHNN, CDR2 SYGVQD (reference sequence). The V gene lost 0 bases and the J gene lost 4 bases, with 6 bases spanning the gap. The CDR3 has 13 amino acids. DNA of the CDR3: TGCGCCAGCAGTGAGTCGACCGGCTATGGCTACACCTTC. This gives the protein CASSESTGYGYTF.

V gene TRBV19 combines with J gene TRBJ1-2, with 7 positions matching TRBD1. The CDR3 is 16 amino acids. With 1 base clipped from V and 3 bases from J, the junction kept 8 bases outside the gene matches. Germline CDR1 is LNHDA and CDR2 is SQIVND (reference sequence). The CDR3 bases are TGTGCCAGTAGTATAGTGGCTGACAGGGCGGACTATGGCTACACCTTC. The encoded protein is CASSIVADRADYGYTF.

This clone has only a few counts. The chain carries TRBV6-1 and TRBJ1-5, with unresolved D. The length of the CDR3 is 14 residues. CDR1 MNHNS and CDR2 SASEGT come from the germline V gene. V shed 2 bases and J shed 5 bases, with 10 bases lying between them. The CDR3 bases are TGTGCCAGCAGTGAAATAAGGGAGTATCAGCCCCAGCATTTT. Encoded protein: CASSEIREYQPQHF.

This sequence joins TRBV4-1 and TRBJ2-7; 7 positions match TRBD2. Germline V gene sequence: CDR1 MGHRA, CDR2 YSYEKL. The CDR3 extends over 15 amino acids. The junction had 2 bases not matched to a gene; V was cut back by 0 bases and J by 0 bases. In DNA form, the CDR3 reads TGCGCCAGCAGCCAAGAACCGGGGGGCTCCTACGAGCAGTACTTC. Translated: CASSQEPGGSYEQYF.

The rearrangement uses TRBV5-8 and TRBJ1-1; D is unresolved. The CDR3 spans 11 residues. Germline V gene data show CDR1 as SGHTS and CDR2 as YDEGEE. V dropped 2 bases and J dropped 5 bases, with 4 bases sitting between them. The CDR3: CASSLVTEAFF. As DNA, the CDR3 is TGTGCCAGCAGCTTAGTAACTGAAGCTTTCTTT.

The rearrangement links TRBV6-1 to TRBJ2-5; D unresolved. The germline V and J ends were trimmed by 2 bases and 2 bases, with 0 bases remaining between them. Germline CDR1 reads MNHNS; CDR2 reads SASEGT. The CDR3 has 11 residues. CDR3 nucleotides: TGTGCCAGCAGTGAACAAGAGACCCAGTACTTC. It yields the protein CASSEQETQYF.

This CDR3 reads CASSLNPGGFGELFF. CDR3 nucleotides: TGTGCCAGCAGCTTAAACCCAGGGGGCTTCGGGGAGCTGTTTTTT. This chain uses TRBV11-2 with TRBJ2-2, with 8 positions matching TRBD1. V shed 2 bases and J 7 bases; nucleotides not matched to a gene: 6. The CDR3 covers 15 residues. Germline V gives CDR1 SGHAT, CDR2 FQNNGV.

V usage is TRBV7-6 and J usage is TRBJ1-2; D unresolved. There are 13 residues in the CDR3. V lost 1 base and J lost 5, with 8 bases in between. Germline V gives CDR1 SGHVS, CDR2 FNYEAQ. The CDR3 nucleotides read TGTGCCAGCAGCTTAGGCAACTCATATGGCTACACCTTC. It codes for CASSLGNSYGYTF.

The chain uses TRBV27 and TRBJ1-2; TRBD1 might be the D (5 bases). Germline V gene lookup returns CDR1 MNHEY and CDR2 SMNVEV (reference sequence). This CDR3 is built from 13 residues. Trimming shortened V by 2 bases and J by 5 bases, and 9 bases separated the two germline ends. The CDR3 region has the DNA TGTGCCAGCAGTTTAACCGGGGGATATGGCTACACCTTC. As protein: CASSLTGGYGYTF.